The next 18 T cell receptor beta chains were all read from a single sample in a study of glioma-infiltrating T cells after dendritic cell vaccination. Sequencing was performed with immunoSEQ multiplex PCR; in TCRdb, only in-frame clones are kept and a portion is missing. The repertoire holds some 60,000 clones, with 70% to 85% as singletons. Time point specified: after dendritic cell vaccination, including at tumor progression/relapse. This material consisted of blood, taken after dendritic cell vaccination. These receptors were collected from a human donor with glioblastoma.

The chain employs TRBV13 and TRBJ2-3; 7 positions match TRBD2. CDR3 length: 17 amino acids. With 5 bases clipped from V and 2 bases from J, the junction kept 13 bases outside the gene matches. CDR1 and CDR2 from the germline V gene are PRHDT and FYEKMQ (reference sequence). CDR3 amino acids: CASSKDGLAEYTDTQYF. The CDR3 nucleotides read TGTGCCAGCAGCAAAGATGGGCTAGCGGAATACACAGATACGCAGTATTTT.

The chain combines TRBV4-3 with TRBJ2-2; TRBD2 aligns across 9 bases. Germline V gene sequence: CDR1 LGHNA, CDR2 YSLEER. The trim removed 4 bases at V and 4 bases at J, leaving 10 bases unmatched. The CDR3 is 17 residues long. The CDR3 DNA follows: TGCGCCAGCAGCCCCTCCCGCGGGGGGGCGGGCACCGGGGAGCTGTTTTTT. It yields the protein CASSPSRGGAGTGELFF.

V usage is TRBV9 and J usage is TRBJ1-1, with a weak D call TRBD1 (6 bases). The length of the CDR3 is 14 residues. Germline-derived CDR1 and CDR2 are SGDLS and YYNGEE. Trimming stripped 4 bases from V and 4 bases from J, with 14 bases between. CDR3 sequence (DNA): TGTGCCAGCAGCAACCGGCAGGGGCCCACTGAAGCTTTCTTT. Translation: CASSNRQGPTEAFF.

The CDR3 sequence is CASSERGRNTQYF. CDR3 sequence (DNA): TGTGCCAGCAGTGAAAGGGGTAGAAATACGCAGTATTTT. This chain links TRBV25-1 with TRBJ2-3; D possibly corresponds to TRBD1 (5 bases). Germline values: CDR1 MGHDK, CDR2 SYGVNS. V was pared by 2 bases and J by 7 bases, with 10 bases between. This CDR3 spans 13 amino acids.

This clone occurred a few times. The J gene is TRBJ2-4, the V gene TRBV4-2, with 13 bases fitting TRBD2. Germline CDR1 LGHNA, CDR2 YNFKEQ. Trimming cost V 4 bases and J 8 bases; bases outside gene matches: 8. There are 16 residues in the CDR3. The DNA of the CDR3 is TGTGCCAGCAGCCCGATGACTAGCGGGGGGTCGGACATTCAGTACTTC. Amino acids: CASSPMTSGGSDIQYF.

V usage is TRBV4-1 and J usage is TRBJ1-1; the D is unclear. The V gene's germline CDR1 is MGHRA and CDR2 YSYEKL. The CDR3 length is 15 residues. V was trimmed by 0 bases and J by 1 base, leaving 9 bases between them. CDR3 coding DNA: TGCGCCAGCAGCCAAGAACCGGCGGGGAACACTGAAGCTTTCTTT. Protein sequence: CASSQEPAGNTEAFF.

The V call is TRBV5-1, the J call TRBJ1-2; D remains ambiguous. The length of the CDR3 is 16 residues. Trimming pared 6 bases from V and 5 bases from J, leaving 23 bases between. The germline gives CDR1 SGHRS, CDR2 YFSETQ. CDR3 coding DNA: TGCGCCAGCACCCCAAGCGGTCTCAAGGGCCATTATGGCTACACCTTC. Residues: CASTPSGLKGHYGYTF.

The V gene is TRBV28, the J gene TRBJ2-5, with 8 bases matching TRBD2. There are 14 residues in the CDR3. Trimming removed 7 bases from V and 0 bases from J; junction bases left unmatched: 4. CDR1 MDHEN and CDR2 SYDVKM come from the germline V gene. The CDR3 DNA sequence: TGTGCCAGCACGGGAGGGGGTAACCAAGAGACCCAGTACTTC. Its translation: CASTGGGNQETQYF.

This clone was recorded at least ten times. The chain joins TRBV19 to TRBJ1-1; D is unclear. CDR1 is LNHDA and CDR2 is SQIVND in the germline V gene (reference sequence). Trimming left V 1 base short and J 1 base short, with 16 bases between. The CDR3 spans 17 residues. The CDR3 loop is CASSIVGIQSENTEAFF. CDR3 in DNA: TGTGCCAGTAGTATAGTCGGGATCCAGTCGGAGAACACTGAAGCTTTCTTT.

The genes are TRBV27 and TRBJ2-3; 11 nucleotides agree with TRBD2. With 2 bases clipped from V and 5 bases from J, the junction kept 6 bases outside the gene matches. This CDR3 region has 16 residues. The germline gives CDR1 MNHEY, CDR2 SMNVEV (reference sequence). This chain's CDR3 is CASSLGSGGAQDTQYF. In nucleotides, the CDR3 is TGTGCCAGCAGTTTAGGTAGCGGGGGGGCCCAAGATACGCAGTATTTT.

The chain is built from TRBV4-3 and TRBJ2-6; TRBD1 aligns across 8 bases. The CDR3 loop spans 17 amino acids. With V trimmed by 4 bases and J by 0 bases, 5 bases remained unmatched. The germline gives CDR1 LGHNA, CDR2 YSLEER. In nucleotides, the CDR3 is TGCGCCAGCAGCCCGGGGACAGGTCACTCTGGGGCCAACGTCCTGACTTTC. This translates into CASSPGTGHSGANVLTF.

The chain is built from TRBV9 and TRBJ2-7; TRBD2 agrees at 12 bases. Germline V lookup: CDR1 SGDLS, CDR2 YYNGEE. The CDR3 contains 17 residues. V lost 4 bases and J lost 5; bases outside the gene matches: 13. CDR3 nucleotide sequence: TGTGCCAGCAGCTCAGGACTAGCGGGGAGAAACGGAGACGAGCAGTACTTC. Translated, it gives CASSSGLAGRNGDEQYF. The complete variable domain, with remaining parts taken from reference TRBV9 and TRBJ2-7, reads DSGVTQTPKHLITATGQRVTLRCSPRSGDLSVYWYQQSLDQGLQFLIQYYNGEERAKGNILERFSAQQFPDLHSELNLSSLELGDSALYFCASSSGLAGRNGDEQYFGPGTRLTVT.

This clone was observed a handful of times. The chain recombines TRBV6-6 with TRBJ1-6; D possibly corresponds to TRBD1 (5 bases). V lost 2 bases, J lost 7 bases, and 9 bases lay in between. The V gene's germline CDR1 is MNHNY and CDR2 SVGAGI (reference sequence). The CDR3 extends over 14 amino acids. This CDR3 reads CASSYGGGNSPLHF. CDR3 coding DNA: TGTGCCAGCAGTTACGGCGGGGGGAATTCACCCCTCCACTTT.

V gene TRBV13 combines with J gene TRBJ1-2; 8 bases line up with TRBD1. With 4 bases clipped from V and 6 bases from J, the junction kept 7 bases outside the gene matches. The V gene's germline CDR1 is PRHDT and CDR2 FYEKMQ (reference sequence). The CDR3 is made up of 14 amino acids. This CDR3 reads CASSYGQGSNGYTF. Written as DNA, the CDR3 is TGTGCCAGCAGCTACGGACAGGGAAGTAATGGCTACACCTTC. The variable domain in full, with the rest retrieved from reference TRBV13 and TRBJ1-2, is AAGVIQSPRHLIKEKRETATLKCYPIPRHDTVYWYQQGPGQDPQFLISFYEKMQSDKGSIPDRFSAQQFSDYHSELNMSSLELGDSALYFCASSYGQGSNGYTFGSGTRLTVV.

In its sample, this clone was seen a few times. The J gene is TRBJ1-4, the V gene TRBV6-5; D is ambiguous. CDR1 MNHEY and CDR2 SVGAGI come from the germline V gene. The CDR3 covers 12 residues. Trimming pared 6 bases from V and 7 bases from J, leaving 9 bases between. This chain's CDR3 is CASRRPGEKLFF. The CDR3 DNA sequence: TGTGCCAGCAGACGCCCCGGTGAAAAACTGTTTTTT.

The chain joins TRBV25-1 to TRBJ2-2; tentative D call: TRBD2 (5 bases). Germline lookup yields CDR1 MGHDK and CDR2 SYGVNS. CDR3 length equals 18 residues. Trimming removed 1 base from V and 3 bases from J, with 18 bases in between. DNA of the CDR3: TGTGCCAGCAGTGAATTTGTCCCACGCGGGTGGGACACCGGGGAGCTGTTTTTT. Residues: CASSEFVPRGWDTGELFF.

V gene TRBV4-1 combines with J gene TRBJ1-6; D possibly corresponds to TRBD1 (6 bases). The CDR3 is 19 residues long. In germline, CDR1 is MGHRA, CDR2 YSYEKL. V gave up 0 bases and J gave up 10 bases, with 25 bases separating them. The chain's CDR3 is CASSQDLFGFAGGSSPLHF. DNA for the CDR3: TGCGCCAGCAGCCAAGATTTATTCGGGTTTGCGGGGGGCTCCTCACCCCTCCACTTT.

V is TRBV9 and J is TRBJ2-3; D remains ambiguous. V lost 0 bases and J 1 base, leaving 9 bases between the germline ends. Per the germline V gene, CDR1 is SGDLS and CDR2 is YYNGEE. The CDR3 sequence is 15 residues long. The CDR3 region is CASSVAFVRTDTQYF. In nucleotides, the CDR3 is TGTGCCAGCAGCGTAGCCTTTGTTCGCACAGATACGCAGTATTTT.